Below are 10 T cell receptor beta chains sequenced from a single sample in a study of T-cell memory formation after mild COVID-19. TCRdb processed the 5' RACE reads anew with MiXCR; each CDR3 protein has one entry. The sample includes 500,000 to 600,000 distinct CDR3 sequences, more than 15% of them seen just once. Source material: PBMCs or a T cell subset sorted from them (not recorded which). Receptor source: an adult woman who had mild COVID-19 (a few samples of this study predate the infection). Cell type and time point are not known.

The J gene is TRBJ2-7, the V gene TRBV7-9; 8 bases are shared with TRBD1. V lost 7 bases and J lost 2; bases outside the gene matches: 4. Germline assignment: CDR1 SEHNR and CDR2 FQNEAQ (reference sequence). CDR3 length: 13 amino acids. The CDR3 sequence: CASNPTGAYEQYF. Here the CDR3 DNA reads TGTGCCAGCAACCCGACAGGGGCCTACGAGCAGTACTTC.

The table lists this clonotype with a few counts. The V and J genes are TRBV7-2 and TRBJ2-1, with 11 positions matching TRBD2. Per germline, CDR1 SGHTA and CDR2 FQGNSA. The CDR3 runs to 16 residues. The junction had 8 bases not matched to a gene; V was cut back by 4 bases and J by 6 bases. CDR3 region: CASSSAFSGRANEQFF. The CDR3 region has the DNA TGTGCCAGCAGCTCCGCCTTTAGCGGGAGGGCCAATGAGCAGTTCTTC.

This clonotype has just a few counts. The CDR3 region has the DNA TGTGCCATCAGTGAGTCGCTGGGAGGAAACACCATATATTTT. It is translated as CAISESLGGNTIYF. The chain is built from TRBV10-3 and TRBJ1-3; D unclear. CDR1 and CDR2 from the germline V gene are ENHRY and SYGVKD. V was cut by 0 bases and J by 4 bases, with 7 bases left in between. This CDR3 contains 14 residues.

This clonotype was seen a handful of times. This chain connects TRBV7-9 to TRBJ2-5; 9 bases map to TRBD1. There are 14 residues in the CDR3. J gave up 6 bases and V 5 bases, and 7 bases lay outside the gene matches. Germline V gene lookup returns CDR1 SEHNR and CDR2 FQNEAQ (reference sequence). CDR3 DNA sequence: TGTGCCAGCAGCGCGGGGACAGGGAAGAAGACCCAGTACTTC. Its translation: CASSAGTGKKTQYF.

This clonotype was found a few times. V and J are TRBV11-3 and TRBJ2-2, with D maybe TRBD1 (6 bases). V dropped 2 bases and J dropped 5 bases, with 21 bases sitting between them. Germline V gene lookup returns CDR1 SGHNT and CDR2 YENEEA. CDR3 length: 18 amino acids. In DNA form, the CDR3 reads TGTGCCAGCAGCTTACCCCGCCTATACAGGGTTATTACCGGGGAGCTGTTTTTT. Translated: CASSLPRLYRVITGELFF.

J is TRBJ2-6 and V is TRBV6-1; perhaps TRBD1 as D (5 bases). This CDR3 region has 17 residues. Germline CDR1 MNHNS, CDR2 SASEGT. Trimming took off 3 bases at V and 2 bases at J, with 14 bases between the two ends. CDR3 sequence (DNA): TGTGCCAGCAGTGAGGCCCAGGGATACGCTGGGGCCAACGTCCTGACTTTC. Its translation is CASSEAQGYAGANVLTF.

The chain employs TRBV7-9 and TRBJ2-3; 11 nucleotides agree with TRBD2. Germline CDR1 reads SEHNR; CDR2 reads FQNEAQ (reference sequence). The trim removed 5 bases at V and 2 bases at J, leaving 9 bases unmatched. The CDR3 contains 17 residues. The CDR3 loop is CASSDAGLAGFTDTQYF. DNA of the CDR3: TGTGCCAGCAGCGACGCTGGACTAGCGGGCTTCACAGATACGCAGTATTTT.

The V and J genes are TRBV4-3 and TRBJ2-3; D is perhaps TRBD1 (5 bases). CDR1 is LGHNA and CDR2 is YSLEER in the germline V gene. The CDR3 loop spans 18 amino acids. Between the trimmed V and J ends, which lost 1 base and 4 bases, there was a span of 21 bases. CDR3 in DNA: TGCGCCAGCAGCCAAGGGGGCCTCACCGGCGTTGGCGCAGATACGCAGTATTTT. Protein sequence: CASSQGGLTGVGADTQYF.

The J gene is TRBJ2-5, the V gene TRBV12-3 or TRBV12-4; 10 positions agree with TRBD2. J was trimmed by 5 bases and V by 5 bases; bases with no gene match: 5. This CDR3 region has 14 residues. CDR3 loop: CASSPGTSVETQYF. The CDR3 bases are TGTGCCAGCAGTCCCGGGACTAGCGTGGAGACCCAGTACTTC.

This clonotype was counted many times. The CDR3 loop is CASSLSRGNNEQFF. The CDR3 region has the DNA TGTGCCAGCAGCTTAAGCCGGGGTAACAATGAGCAGTTCTTC. The gene calls are TRBV7-6 and TRBJ2-1; weak D call: TRBD2 (5 bases). CDR3 size: 14 residues. Germline V CDR1 and CDR2: SGHVS, FNYEAQ. V gave up 2 bases and J gave up 5 bases, with 10 bases separating them.